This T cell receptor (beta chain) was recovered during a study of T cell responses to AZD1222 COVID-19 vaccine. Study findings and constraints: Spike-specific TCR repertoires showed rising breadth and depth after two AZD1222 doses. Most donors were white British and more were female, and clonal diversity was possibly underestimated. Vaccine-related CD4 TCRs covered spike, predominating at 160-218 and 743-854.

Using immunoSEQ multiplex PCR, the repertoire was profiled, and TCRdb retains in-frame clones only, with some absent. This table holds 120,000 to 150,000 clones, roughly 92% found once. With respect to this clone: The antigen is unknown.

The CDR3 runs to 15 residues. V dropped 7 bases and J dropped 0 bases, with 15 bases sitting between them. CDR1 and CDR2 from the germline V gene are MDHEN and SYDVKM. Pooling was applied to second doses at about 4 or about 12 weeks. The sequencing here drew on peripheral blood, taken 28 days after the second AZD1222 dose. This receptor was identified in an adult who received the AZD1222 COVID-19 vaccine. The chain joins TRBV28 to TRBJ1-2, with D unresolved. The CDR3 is CASIPWEGANYGYTF. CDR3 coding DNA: TGTGCCAGCATCCCCTGGGAGGGAGCTAACTATGGCTACACCTTC.